This T cell receptor (beta chain) emerged from a study of spatial heterogeneity in lung cancer. Findings of the study overall: The study found that expanded intratumoral alpha and beta TCR counts tracked tumor mutation counts. Ubiquitous and regional expanded TCR counts correlated with ubiquitous and regional nonsynonymous mutations, respectively.

One entry per CDR3 protein results from TCRdb running MiXCR on the 5' RACE reads. This table has some 96,000 distinct CDR3 sequences, 4.4% appearing once. The time point here: sample taken at primary tumor resection. Patients with untreated early-stage non-small cell lung cancer, numbering 55 to 75, were the donors. Whole RNA came from tumor, nontumor lung or frozen PBMC and was sequenced without being sorted. Trimming stripped 5 bases from V and 0 bases from J, with 20 bases between. The CDR3 extends over 18 amino acids. Germline V gene sequence: CDR1 SGHDN, CDR2 FVKESK. Notes on this clonotype: Antigen specificity is unknown.

This receptor was taken from a male donor with early-stage non-small cell lung cancer. The specimen was lung tumor tissue, collected at surgery. The rearrangement uses TRBV14 and TRBJ2-1; weak D call: TRBD1 (5 bases). CDR3 bases: TGTGCCAGCAGCTCGGTCATAAAGGGGTTGAGCTCCTACAATGAGCAGTTCTTC. Protein sequence: CASSSVIKGLSSYNEQFF.